Below are 15 T cell receptor beta chains sequenced from a single sample in a study of T cell responses to AZD1222 COVID-19 vaccine. Repertoires were generated with immunoSEQ multiplex PCR, while TCRdb's copy carries only in-frame clones and drops some. The sample holds roughly 120,000 clones, roughly 87% seen once. The sample consisted of peripheral blood, taken on day 0 of AZD1222 vaccination. The origin of the receptors is an adult in good health.

The chain combines TRBV11-2 with TRBJ2-2, with TRBD2 matching 9 bases. Germline assignment: CDR1 SGHAT and CDR2 FQNNGV. The V gene end was trimmed by 2 bases and the J gene end by 4 bases; junction bases not matched to a gene: 11. The CDR3 is made up of 18 amino acids. This CDR3 is CASSLTPGLARFTGELFF. Written as DNA, the CDR3 is TGTGCCAGCAGCTTAACTCCCGGACTAGCGAGATTCACCGGGGAGCTGTTTTTT.

V usage is TRBV19 and J usage is TRBJ1-2; 9 bases agree with TRBD1. V dropped 4 bases and J dropped 8; count of bases not matched to a gene: 11. Per the germline V gene, CDR1 is LNHDA and CDR2 is SQIVND (reference sequence). The CDR3 has 15 amino acids. CDR3 bases: TGTGCCAGTAGTACCGGACCGGGACAGGGTTTAGGCTACACCTTC. Translating it yields CASSTGPGQGLGYTF.

This sequence joins TRBV27 and TRBJ2-3, with 8 bases lining up with TRBD1. Germline CDR1 reads MNHEY; CDR2 reads SMNVEV (reference sequence). The CDR3 covers 15 residues. Trimming at V came to 6 bases and at J to 4 bases, leaving 9 bases not matched to a gene. The CDR3 region is CASSFRQGSSDTQYF. The CDR3 bases are TGTGCCAGCAGCTTCCGACAGGGGAGTTCAGATACGCAGTATTTT.

The chain links TRBV28 to TRBJ2-7; 7 nucleotides match TRBD1. This CDR3 has 12 amino acids. After removal of 10 bases from V and 3 bases from J, the junction contained 6 bases not matched to a gene. Germline lookup yields CDR1 MDHEN and CDR2 SYDVKM. CDR3 residues: CATNHRGYEQYF. DNA of the CDR3: TGTGCCACCAATCACAGGGGCTACGAGCAGTACTTC.

The rearrangement uses TRBV6-1 and TRBJ2-7; no reliable D call. V was clipped by 6 bases and J by 2 bases, with 11 bases between them. This CDR3 is built from 13 residues. The germline V gene has CDR1 MNHNS and CDR2 SASEGT. The CDR3 DNA reads TGTGCCAGCAGCCACAGACTCACCTACGAGCAGTACTTC. Protein product: CASSHRLTYEQYF.

V is TRBV20-1 and J is TRBJ1-5, with a weak D call TRBD1 (5 bases). The V gene's germline CDR1 is DFQATT and CDR2 SNEGSKA (reference sequence). There are 11 residues in the CDR3. V lost 3 bases, J lost 6 bases, and 6 bases lay in between. In nucleotides, the CDR3 is TGCAGTGCTAGCCAGGGTCAGCCCCAGCATTTT. Translating it yields CSASQGQPQHF.

This chain uses TRBV28 with TRBJ1-1, with D perhaps TRBD1 (5 bases). The germline gives CDR1 MDHEN, CDR2 SYDVKM. The germline V and J ends were trimmed by 6 bases and 0 bases, with 8 bases remaining between them. There are 13 residues in the CDR3. In DNA, the CDR3 is TGTGCCAGCAGGGGGGGGATGAACACTGAAGCTTTCTTT. Translated: CASRGGMNTEAFF.

The chain joins TRBV3-1 (or the pseudogene TRBV3-2) to TRBJ1-6; 9 bases fit TRBD1. The V and J ends lost 1 base and 14 bases, in that order; junction bases with no gene match: 24. Germline values: CDR1 LGHDT, CDR2 YNNKEL (reference sequence). This CDR3 is 20 amino acids long. The CDR3 sequence is CASSQGPGTGSSSFGSALHF. In DNA form, the CDR3 reads TGTGCCAGCAGCCAAGGGCCTGGGACAGGGAGTTCGAGTTTCGGGTCTGCCCTCCACTTT.

In the case of this clone: A junction boundary mismatches the germline segment, possibly from a read error. The chain combines TRBV19 with TRBJ1-4, with D maybe TRBD1 (6 bases). Germline CDR1 LNHDA, CDR2 SQIVND (reference sequence). The CDR3 is 12 residues long. The DNA for the CDR3 is TGTGCCAGTAGTGTAGAATCCAGGGGACTGTTTTTT. Translated, it gives CASSVESRGLFF.

The chain uses TRBV9 and TRBJ2-1; 7 bases fit TRBD1. V lost 4 bases to trimming and J lost 2 bases; unmatched junction nucleotides: 3. The CDR3 length is 14 residues. Per the germline V gene, CDR1 is SGDLS and CDR2 is YYNGEE. CDR3 nucleotide sequence: TGTGCCAGCAGCCTCCAGGGGGCCTACAATGAGCAGTTCTTC. Amino acids: CASSLQGAYNEQFF.

The chain carries TRBV18 and TRBJ2-3; 9 bases line up with TRBD2. Trimming at V came to 2 bases and at J to 2 bases, leaving 2 bases not matched to a gene. CDR1 and CDR2 from the germline V gene are KGHSH and LQKENI. The length of the CDR3 is 15 residues. The CDR3 coding sequence is TGTGCCAGCTCACCAAGCGGGGGGCCCACAGATACGCAGTATTTT. Translating gives CASSPSGGPTDTQYF.

The chain employs TRBV10-3 and TRBJ2-2; tentative D call: TRBD2 (5 bases). CDR3 length: 12 residues. The ends were cut back, 8 bases at V and 7 bases at J, with 11 bases in the middle. Per germline, CDR1 ENHRY and CDR2 SYGVKD. CDR3 amino acids: CAIQEGDGELFF. CDR3 coding DNA: TGTGCCATCCAAGAGGGCGACGGGGAGCTGTTTTTT.

This chain connects TRBV27 to TRBJ2-5; 7 nucleotides match TRBD1. Germline V gene data show CDR1 as MNHEY and CDR2 as SMNVEV (reference sequence). The CDR3 is 13 amino acids. With V trimmed by 8 bases and J by 4 bases, 7 bases remained unmatched. For the CDR3, the DNA is TGTGCCAGCGGAGCAGGGGGTGGAGAGACCCAGTACTTC. This encodes CASGAGGGETQYF.

This chain uses TRBV3-1 (or the pseudogene TRBV3-2) with TRBJ1-3; D not resolved. Looked up from germline, CDR1 is LGHDT and CDR2 is YNNKEL (reference sequence). This CDR3 is built from 14 residues. Trimming shortened V by 5 bases and J by 1 base, and 9 bases separated the two germline ends. This CDR3 is CASSATRSGNTIYF. The CDR3 nucleotides read TGTGCCAGCAGCGCGACACGTTCTGGAAACACCATATATTTT.

To note about this clone: Relative to the germline gene, one junction end is altered; a read error may explain this. V usage is TRBV6-1 and J usage is TRBJ2-7; D uncertain. This CDR3 contains 11 residues. Germline CDR1 MNHNS, CDR2 SASEGT. CDR3 amino acids: CASREDREQYF. The CDR3 DNA sequence: TGTGCCAGCAGGGAAGATCGCGAGCAGTACTTC.